The 5 T cell receptor beta chains below all came from one sample that was sequenced in a study of vaccination effects on CD4 cells after COVID-19. Their specific antigens are unknown. Sequenced by immunoSEQ multiplex PCR; TCRdb stores in-frame clones only, minus some. Here the sample spans tens of thousands of clones, approximately 72% being singletons. Before sequencing, viral peptide pools were used by the ViraFEST assay to expand antigen-specific CD4+ T cells. Culturing for nine to ten days preceded CD4+ T cell isolation. In the vaccine recipients, nucleocapsid antibodies were negative and there was no prior SARS-CoV-2 infection. This sample comprised CD4+ T cells from PBMCs cultured with HCoV-NL63 spike peptides, obtained before COVID-19 vaccination. The origin of the receptors is a human donor who received a COVID-19 vaccine.

The V and J genes are TRBV18 and TRBJ2-3; 9 bases align to TRBD2. V was pared by 2 bases and J by 0 bases, with 6 bases of the junction left unmatched. The V gene's germline CDR1 is KGHSH and CDR2 LQKENI. The CDR3 runs to 17 residues. The CDR3 sequence: CASSPLAGGLSTDTQYF. Written as DNA, the CDR3 is TGTGCCAGCTCACCATTGGCGGGGGGGCTTAGCACAGATACGCAGTATTTT.

CDR3 residues: CASGRAANSYEQYV. DNA of the CDR3: TGTGCCAGCGGACGCGCGGCGAATTCCTACGAGCAGTACGTC. This chain joins TRBV6-5 and TRBJ2-7; D ambiguous. Trimming cost V 8 bases and J 1 base, with 15 bases left between them. This CDR3 is 14 amino acids long. The germline V gene has CDR1 MNHEY and CDR2 SVGAGI.

This clone appeared once. The V call is TRBV5-1, the J call TRBJ2-2, with D unresolved. This CDR3 contains 16 residues. Between the trimmed V and J ends, which lost 0 bases and 0 bases, there was a span of 9 bases. The germline V gene has CDR1 SGHRS and CDR2 YFSETQ. CDR3 protein: CASSLGPRTNTGELFF. The DNA of the CDR3 is TGCGCCAGCAGCTTGGGTCCCCGAACGAACACCGGGGAGCTGTTTTTT.

This sequence joins TRBV11-2 and TRBJ1-1, with 7 positions matching TRBD1. V dropped 5 bases and J dropped 7; count of bases not matched to a gene: 10. The CDR3 spans 14 residues. From germline, CDR1 is SGHAT and CDR2 FQNNGV. CDR3 residues: CASSPRTGSLEAFF. The CDR3 region has the DNA TGTGCCAGCAGCCCAAGGACAGGAAGCCTTGAAGCTTTCTTT. Based on the CDR3 plus reference TRBV11-2 and TRBJ1-1, the full variable domain is EAGVAQSPRYKIIEKRQSVAFWCNPISGHATLYWYQQILGQGPKLLIQFQNNGVVDDSQLPKDRFSAERLKGVDSTLKIQPAKLEDSAVYLCASSPRTGSLEAFFGQGTRLTVV.

The rearrangement uses TRBV24-1 and TRBJ1-5; 9 positions match TRBD1. Germline CDR1 and CDR2: KGHDR and SFDVKD. The CDR3 covers 15 residues. The ends lost 4 bases at V and 4 bases at J; junction bases unmatched: 4. DNA for the CDR3: TGTGCCACCAGTGACCGAGGGACAGGGAATCAGCCCCAGCATTTT. Encoded protein: CATSDRGTGNQPQHF.